This T cell receptor (beta chain) is drawn from a study of blood T cell repertoires in COVID-19. Study overall: Material from acute and convalescent COVID-19 was sourced from the United States, Italy and Spain. The cDNA or gDNA used as material had been derived from T cells, B-cell-depleted T cells, or PBMCs.

In the original analysis: Reference gene primers were amplified, and this amplification served to estimate nucleated cell counts. Using immunoSEQ multiplex PCR, the repertoire was profiled, and TCRdb retains in-frame clones only, with some absent. V and J calls and clone size come straight from that table; D and trimming were deduced from the DNA. Among approximately 270,000 clones, around 90% were seen once, and the ten largest hold 3% to 3.5%. There are 15 residues in the CDR3. Germline assignment: CDR1 LNHDA and CDR2 SQIVND (reference sequence). V was pared by 3 bases and J by 7 bases, with 18 bases between.

The sample taken for sequencing was peripheral blood. This TCR came from a man between 18 and 29 years old with active or convalescent COVID-19. This chain uses TRBV19 with TRBJ1-2; TRBD1 is a possible D gene (5 bases). CDR3 DNA sequence: TGTGCCAGTAGTATTCAGGGCAGGGAAGTATCTGGCTACACCTTC. Its translation is CASSIQGREVSGYTF. Variable domain in full (rest from reference TRBV19 and TRBJ1-2): DGGITQSPKYLFRKEGQNVTLSCEQNLNHDAMYWYRQDPGQGLRLIYYSQIVNDFQKGDIAEGYSVSREKKESFPLTVTSAQKNPTAFYLCASSIQGREVSGYTFGSGTRLTVV.